The 9 T cell receptor beta chains listed next were all sequenced from one sample in a study of blood T cell repertoires in COVID-19. TCRdb's copy holds only in-frame clones and misses some; the assay was immunoSEQ multiplex PCR. This table holds more than 150,000 clones, less than 90% found once. Sequenced: peripheral blood. These receptors were obtained from a man aged 18 to 29 with active or convalescent COVID-19.

This chain joins TRBV11-3 and TRBJ2-3, with 16 bases aligning to TRBD2. Per germline, CDR1 SGHNT and CDR2 YENEEA. The CDR3 has 16 amino acids. The V segment lost 4 bases and the J segment 4 bases; nucleotides outside the gene matches: 2. The CDR3: CASSSGTSGGADTQYF. In nucleotides, the CDR3 is TGTGCCAGCAGCTCGGGGACTAGCGGGGGGGCAGATACGCAGTATTTT.

The chain employs TRBV6-5 and TRBJ1-2, with unresolved D. The CDR3 has 13 amino acids. Germline CDR1 MNHEY, CDR2 SVGAGI. The V end was cut by 0 bases, the J end by 4 bases, with 6 bases between. The CDR3 region is CASSYSYSYGYTF. CDR3 sequence (DNA): TGTGCCAGCAGTTACTCGTACAGCTATGGCTACACCTTC.

This clone was seen a single time. The chain links TRBV12-3 or TRBV12-4 to TRBJ1-2; TRBD1 agrees at 7 bases. The CDR3 is 13 residues long. The V segment lost 5 bases and the J segment 8 bases; nucleotides outside the gene matches: 8. This CDR3 is CASSPNRGRGYTF. Written as DNA, the CDR3 is TGTGCCAGCAGTCCGAACAGGGGACGGGGCTACACCTTC.

J is TRBJ2-7 and V is TRBV18; 7 bases are a match to TRBD2. Germline V gene data show CDR1 as KGHSH and CDR2 as LQKENI. CDR3 length: 14 amino acids. The V segment lost 3 bases and the J segment 1 base; nucleotides outside the gene matches: 3. CDR3 loop: CASSPGRESYEQYF. CDR3 nucleotides: TGTGCCAGCTCACCCGGGCGGGAGTCCTACGAGCAGTACTTC.

The chain employs TRBV5-1 and TRBJ2-2, with D possibly matching TRBD2 (5 bases). CDR1 is SGHRS and CDR2 is YFSETQ in the germline V gene. CDR3 length equals 18 residues. Trimming took off 4 bases at V and 0 bases at J, with 19 bases between the two ends. The CDR3 here is CASSGVPEVGANTGELFF. DNA of the CDR3: TGCGCCAGCAGCGGAGTCCCGGAAGTGGGAGCGAACACCGGGGAGCTGTTTTTT.

The chain uses TRBV29-1 and TRBJ1-3; the D is unclear. The CDR3 contains 14 residues. V was trimmed by 5 bases and J by 4 bases, leaving 15 bases between them. The V gene's germline CDR1 is SQVTM and CDR2 ANQGSEA. Here the CDR3 reads CSVSLTRKGNTIYF. The DNA of the CDR3 is TGCAGCGTTTCTCTGACACGGAAGGGAAACACCATATATTTT.

This clone was detected a few times. The genes are TRBV11-2 and TRBJ2-7, with TRBD2 matching over 7 bases. This CDR3 contains 17 residues. J lost 0 bases, V lost 10 bases, and 18 bases had no gene match. The V gene's germline CDR1 is SGHAT and CDR2 FQNNGV. The CDR3 DNA reads TGTGCCACTTCCAACCCGCGGGAGTATTGGAGCTCCTACGAGCAGTACTTC. It codes for CATSNPREYWSSYEQYF.

The V call is TRBV7-2, the J call TRBJ2-7; 9 bases match TRBD2. This CDR3 comprises 13 residues. Germline values: CDR1 SGHTA, CDR2 FQGNSA. The ends lost 1 base at V and 6 bases at J; junction bases unmatched: 1. CDR3: CASSLEREAEQYF. CDR3 DNA: TGTGCCAGCAGCTTAGAGCGGGAGGCCGAGCAGTACTTC. Complete variable domain (other parts from reference TRBV7-2 and TRBJ2-7): GAGVSQSPSNKVTEKGKDVELRCDPISGHTALYWYRQSLGQGLEFLIYFQGNSAPDKSGLPSDRFSAERTGGSVSTLTIQRTQQEDSAVYLCASSLEREAEQYFGPGTRLTVT.

The CDR3 DNA sequence: TGTGCCTGGAAAAGTTTGGCGGATCCAAATGAGCAGTTCTTC. Translated: CAWKSLADPNEQFF. The chain uses TRBV30 and TRBJ2-1; D uncertain. The CDR3 is 14 residues long. Germline CDR1 GTSNPN, CDR2 SVGIG (reference sequence). With 4 bases removed from V and 7 bases from J, the gap between germline ends came to 17 bases.